These 15 T cell receptor beta chains share one sample of origin, sequenced in a study of T cells in Graves' hyperthyroidism and ophthalmopathy. Template material for amplifying TCR beta CDR3 regions consisted of RNA transcripts. The primer set for the first-round RT-PCR of the TCR CDR3 was HTBI. Via MiXCR, TCRdb re-called the multiplex PCR reads, giving one row per CDR3 protein. In the table there are 500,000 to 650,000 distinct CDR3 sequences, 46% of which are singletons. The sample taken for sequencing was peripheral blood or thyroid tissue (not recorded which). These receptor sequences come from an adult woman with Graves' disease, either hyperthyroidism or ophthalmopathy (not recorded which).

This chain uses TRBV10-3 with TRBJ2-1; TRBD2 matches 7 bases. V lost 4 bases to trimming and J lost 9 bases; unmatched junction nucleotides: 6. The CDR3 has 13 residues. Germline V CDR1 and CDR2: ENHRY, SYGVKD. In DNA, the CDR3 is TGTGCCATCAGTGGGGGGGGGAAAAGTGAGCAGTTCTTC. Translation: CAISGGGKSEQFF.

The chain is built from TRBV6-1 and TRBJ1-5; D unresolved. This CDR3 contains 12 residues. Germline V gives CDR1 MNHNS, CDR2 SASEGT. Trimming removed 6 bases from V and 0 bases from J, with 3 bases in between. CDR3 bases: TGTGCCAGCAGGTTTAGCAATCAGCCCCAGCATTTT. Amino acids: CASRFSNQPQHF.

This clonotype was recorded a few times. The rearrangement joins TRBV5-4 to TRBJ2-5, with 7 bases aligning to TRBD2. The CDR3 runs to 18 residues. In germline, CDR1 is SGHNT, CDR2 YYREEE (reference sequence). V was pared by 1 base and J by 4 bases, with 16 bases of the junction left unmatched. In DNA form, the CDR3 reads TGTGCCAGCAGCTTGACTCACGGCGGGAGTTCGGGTGGAGAGACCCAGTACTTC. Protein sequence: CASSLTHGGSSGGETQYF.

Only a few counts were recorded for this clonotype. This sequence joins TRBV4-3 and TRBJ2-7, with D perhaps matching TRBD2 (5 bases). V lost 0 bases to trimming and J lost 3 bases, with 15 bases between them. CDR3 size: 16 residues. Germline V gives CDR1 LGHNA, CDR2 YSLEER. The CDR3 loop is CASSQDFGLAVYEQYF. CDR3 DNA sequence: TGCGCCAGCAGCCAAGATTTCGGCCTAGCAGTCTACGAGCAGTACTTC.

The chain recombines TRBV6-1 with TRBJ1-2, with D tentatively TRBD1 (5 bases). In germline, CDR1 is MNHNS, CDR2 SASEGT. This CDR3 has 14 residues. V shed 5 bases and J shed 2 bases, with 12 bases lying between them. CDR3 sequence (DNA): TGTGCCAGCAGTACCGGGACGGGAAACTATGGCTACACCTTC. Its protein product is CASSTGTGNYGYTF.

The chain links TRBV25-1 to TRBJ1-5, with D unclear. The CDR3 runs to 13 residues. V lost 3 bases to trimming and J lost 8 bases, with 11 bases between them. CDR1 is MGHDK and CDR2 is SYGVNS in the germline V gene. CDR3 bases: TGTGCCAGCAGTGATTCCACTTCGGAGCCCCAGCATTTT. Its translation is CASSDSTSEPQHF.

This clonotype was seen repeatedly, ten times or more. The rearrangement joins TRBV9 to TRBJ2-2; 10 nucleotides line up with TRBD1. The V segment lost 4 bases and the J segment 4 bases; nucleotides outside the gene matches: 4. The V gene's germline CDR1 is SGDLS and CDR2 YYNGEE. The CDR3 sequence is 15 residues long. Here the CDR3 DNA reads TGTGCCAGCAGCCTCCGGGACAGGGGCACCGGGGAGCTGTTTTTT. This translates into CASSLRDRGTGELFF.

The CDR3 reads CASSFSGTSGNYGYTF. CDR3 nucleotides: TGTGCCAGCAGCTTTTCGGGGACGAGCGGCAACTATGGCTACACCTTC. The genes are TRBV7-9 and TRBJ1-2; maybe TRBD1 (5 bases). The germline CDR1 and CDR2 sequences are SEHNR and FQNEAQ (reference sequence). Trimming shortened V by 3 bases and J by 2 bases, and 16 bases separated the two germline ends. This CDR3 has 16 amino acids.

The rearrangement uses TRBV28 and TRBJ2-2; TRBD1 agrees at 7 bases. The CDR3 contains 12 residues. CDR1 and CDR2 from the germline V gene are MDHEN and SYDVKM. Losses at the gene ends were 6 bases for V and 8 bases for J; bases not matched to a gene: 3. DNA of the CDR3: TGTGCCAGCAGCTGGGGACAGGGGGAGCTGTTTTTT. Translating it yields CASSWGQGELFF.

The V call is TRBV20-1, the J call TRBJ2-7, with D possibly matching TRBD2 (6 bases). CDR1 and CDR2 from the germline V gene are DFQATT and SNEGSKA (reference sequence). V was shortened by 1 base and J by 3 bases, with 19 bases between the two germline ends. This CDR3 contains 16 residues. The CDR3 DNA reads TGCAGTGCTAGAGGCGAGGGCCGTCCGGAGGGCTACGAGCAGTACTTC. Translating it yields CSARGEGRPEGYEQYF.

Only a few counts were recorded for this clonotype. V gene TRBV30 combines with J gene TRBJ1-1; no firm D call. V was cut by 2 bases and J by 7 bases, with 14 bases left in between. The germline V gene encodes CDR1 GTSNPN and CDR2 SVGIG (reference sequence). The CDR3 runs 13 residues. CDR3 nucleotide sequence: TGTGCCTGGAGTCTAGGTGGAGCAGGTGAAGCTTTCTTT. It specifies CAWSLGGAGEAFF.

This clonotype appeared once. The J gene is TRBJ2-7, the V gene TRBV10-3, with 14 bases fitting TRBD2. Looked up from germline, CDR1 is ENHRY and CDR2 is SYGVKD. V shed 10 bases, J shed 2 bases, and the junction held 25 bases outside the gene matches. The CDR3 has 21 residues. The chain's CDR3 is CATLPGQGRLAGGQAPYEQYF. The DNA for the CDR3 is TGTGCCACCCTACCGGGACAGGGGAGACTAGCGGGAGGGCAAGCGCCCTACGAGCAGTACTTC.

This clonotype was recorded only once. The V call is TRBV20-1, the J call TRBJ2-5, with a weak D call TRBD1 (6 bases). Germline V lookup: CDR1 DFQATT, CDR2 SNEGSKA (reference sequence). The ends were cut back, 6 bases at V and 5 bases at J, with 22 bases in the middle. The CDR3 totals 15 residues. The CDR3 region has the DNA TGCAGTGCGGGTCTGCCGGGACATATCCCGGAGACCCAGTACTTC. This translates into CSAGLPGHIPETQYF.

The chain carries TRBV15 and TRBJ2-1; D is possibly TRBD1 (5 bases). The CDR3 length is 16 residues. Germline CDR1 and CDR2: LNHNV and YYDKDF (reference sequence). V was shortened by 5 bases and J by 5 bases, with 19 bases between the two germline ends. CDR3 nucleotides: TGTGCCACCAGCCGGACATCGGCTCCCTTAAACAATGAGCAGTTCTTC. Its protein is CATSRTSAPLNNEQFF.

This clonotype was seen only a few times. The chain links TRBV10-3 to TRBJ2-5; the D gene is possibly TRBD1 (6 bases). From germline, CDR1 is ENHRY and CDR2 SYGVKD. Trimming removed 3 bases at V and 5 bases at J, with 7 bases between. The CDR3 loop spans 12 amino acids. CDR3 loop: CAISDGGETQYF. As DNA, the CDR3 is TGTGCCATCAGTGATGGGGGCGAGACCCAGTACTTC.